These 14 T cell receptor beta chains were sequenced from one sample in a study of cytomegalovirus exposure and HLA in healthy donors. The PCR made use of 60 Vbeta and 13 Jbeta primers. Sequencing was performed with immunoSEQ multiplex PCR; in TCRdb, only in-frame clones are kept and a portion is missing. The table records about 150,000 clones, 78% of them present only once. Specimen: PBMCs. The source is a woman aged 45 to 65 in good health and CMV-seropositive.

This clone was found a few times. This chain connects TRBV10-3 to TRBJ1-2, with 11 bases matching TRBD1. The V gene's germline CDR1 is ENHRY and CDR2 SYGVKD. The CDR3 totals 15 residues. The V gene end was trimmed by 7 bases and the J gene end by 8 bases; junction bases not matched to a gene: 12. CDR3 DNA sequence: TGTGCCATCAACCCGGACAGGGGGCAGAAGGGGGGCTACACCTTC. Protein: CAINPDRGQKGGYTF.

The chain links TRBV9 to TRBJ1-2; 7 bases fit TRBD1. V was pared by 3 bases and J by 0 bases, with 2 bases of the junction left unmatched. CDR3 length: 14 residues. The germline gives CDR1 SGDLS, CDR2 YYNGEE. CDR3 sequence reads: CASSGGQTNYGYTF. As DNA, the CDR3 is TGTGCCAGCAGCGGGGGACAGACTAACTATGGCTACACCTTC. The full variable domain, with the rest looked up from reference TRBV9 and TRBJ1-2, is DSGVTQTPKHLITATGQRVTLRCSPRSGDLSVYWYQQSLDQGLQFLIQYYNGEERAKGNILERFSAQQFPDLHSELNLSSLELGDSALYFCASSGGQTNYGYTFGSGTRLTVV.

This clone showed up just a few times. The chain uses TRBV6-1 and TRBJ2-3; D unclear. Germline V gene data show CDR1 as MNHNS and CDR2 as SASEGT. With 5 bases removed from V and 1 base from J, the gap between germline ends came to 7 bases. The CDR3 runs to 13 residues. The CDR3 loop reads CASSYIGTDTQYF. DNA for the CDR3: TGTGCCAGCAGTTATATTGGCACAGATACGCAGTATTTT.

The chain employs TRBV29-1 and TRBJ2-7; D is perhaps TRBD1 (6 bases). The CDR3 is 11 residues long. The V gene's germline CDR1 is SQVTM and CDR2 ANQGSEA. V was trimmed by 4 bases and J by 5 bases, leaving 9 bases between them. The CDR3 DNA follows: TGCAGCGTTGCGCGGACAGACGAGCAGTACTTC. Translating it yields CSVARTDEQYF.

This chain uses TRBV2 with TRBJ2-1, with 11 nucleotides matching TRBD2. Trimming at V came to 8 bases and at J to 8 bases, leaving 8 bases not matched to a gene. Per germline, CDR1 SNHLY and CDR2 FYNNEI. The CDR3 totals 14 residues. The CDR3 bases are TGTGCCAGCGGTAGCGGGGGGGATCGGCATGAGCAGTTCTTC. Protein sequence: CASGSGGDRHEQFF. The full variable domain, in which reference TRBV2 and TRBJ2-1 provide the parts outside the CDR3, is EPEVTQTPSHQVTQMGQEVILRCVPISNHLYFYWYRQILGQKVEFLVSFYNNEISEKSEIFDDQFSVERPDGSNFTLKIRSTKLEDSAMYFCASGSGGDRHEQFFGPGTRLTVL.

In DNA form, the CDR3 reads TGTGCCTGGAGTAGGGGAGGGGTCAATTCACCCCTCCACTTT. Encoded protein: CAWSRGGVNSPLHF. The chain joins TRBV30 to TRBJ1-6; D perhaps matches TRBD1 (5 bases). Germline V gives CDR1 GTSNPN, CDR2 SVGIG (reference sequence). The V gene lost 2 bases and the J gene lost 7 bases, with 12 bases spanning the gap. The CDR3 is 14 amino acids.

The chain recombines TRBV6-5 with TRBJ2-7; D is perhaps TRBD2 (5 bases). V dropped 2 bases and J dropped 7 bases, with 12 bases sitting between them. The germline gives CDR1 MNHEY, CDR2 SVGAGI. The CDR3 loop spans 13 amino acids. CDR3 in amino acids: CASSYTRGREQYF. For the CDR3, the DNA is TGTGCCAGCAGTTACACCCGGGGTCGGGAGCAGTACTTC.

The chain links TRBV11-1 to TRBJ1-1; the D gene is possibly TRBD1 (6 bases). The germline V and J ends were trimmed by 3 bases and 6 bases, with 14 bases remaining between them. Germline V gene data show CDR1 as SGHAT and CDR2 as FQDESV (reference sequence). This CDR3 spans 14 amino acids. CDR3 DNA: TGTGCCAGCAGCTTCAGGGGATTGAGCGCTGAAGCTTTCTTT. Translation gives CASSFRGLSAEAFF.

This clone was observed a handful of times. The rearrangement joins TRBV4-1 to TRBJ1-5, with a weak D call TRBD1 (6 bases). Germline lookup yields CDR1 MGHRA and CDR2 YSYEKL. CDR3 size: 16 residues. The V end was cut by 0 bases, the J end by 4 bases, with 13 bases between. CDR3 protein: CASSQDLGTPNQPQHF. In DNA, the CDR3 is TGCGCCAGCAGCCAAGATCTGGGGACACCTAATCAGCCCCAGCATTTT.

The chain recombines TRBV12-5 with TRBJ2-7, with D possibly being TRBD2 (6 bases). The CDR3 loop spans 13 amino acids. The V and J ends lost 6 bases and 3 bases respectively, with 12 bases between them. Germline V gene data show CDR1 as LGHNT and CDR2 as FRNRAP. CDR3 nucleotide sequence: TGTGCTAGTGGCCAGGTGGGACTCTACGAGCAGTACTTC. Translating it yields CASGQVGLYEQYF.

The CDR3 here is CASGLSQATDTQYF. CDR3 in DNA: TGTGCTAGTGGTTTGAGTCAGGCCACAGATACGCAGTATTTT. The chain is built from TRBV12-5 and TRBJ2-3; D call uncertain. CDR3 length: 14 amino acids. V lost 2 bases and J 2 bases, leaving 8 bases between the germline ends. Germline values: CDR1 LGHNT, CDR2 FRNRAP.

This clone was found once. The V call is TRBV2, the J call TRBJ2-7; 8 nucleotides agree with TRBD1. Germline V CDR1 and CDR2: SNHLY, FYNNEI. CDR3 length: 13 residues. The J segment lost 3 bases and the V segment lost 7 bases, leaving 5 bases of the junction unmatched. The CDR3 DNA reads TGTGCCAGCAACGACAGGGGAAACTACGAGCAGTACTTC. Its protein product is CASNDRGNYEQYF.

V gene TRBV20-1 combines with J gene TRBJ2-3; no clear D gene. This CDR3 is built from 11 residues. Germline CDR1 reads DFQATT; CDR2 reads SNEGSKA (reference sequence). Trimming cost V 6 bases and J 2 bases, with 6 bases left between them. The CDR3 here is CSASDTDTQYF. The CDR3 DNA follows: TGCAGTGCCAGTGACACAGATACGCAGTATTTT.

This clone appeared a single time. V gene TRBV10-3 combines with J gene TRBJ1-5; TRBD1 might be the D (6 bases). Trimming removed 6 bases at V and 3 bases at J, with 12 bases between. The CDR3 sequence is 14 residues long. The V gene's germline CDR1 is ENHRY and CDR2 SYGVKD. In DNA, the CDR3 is TGTGCCATCAGGGGGGAGGGGGACAATCAGCCCCAGCATTTT. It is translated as CAIRGEGDNQPQHF.